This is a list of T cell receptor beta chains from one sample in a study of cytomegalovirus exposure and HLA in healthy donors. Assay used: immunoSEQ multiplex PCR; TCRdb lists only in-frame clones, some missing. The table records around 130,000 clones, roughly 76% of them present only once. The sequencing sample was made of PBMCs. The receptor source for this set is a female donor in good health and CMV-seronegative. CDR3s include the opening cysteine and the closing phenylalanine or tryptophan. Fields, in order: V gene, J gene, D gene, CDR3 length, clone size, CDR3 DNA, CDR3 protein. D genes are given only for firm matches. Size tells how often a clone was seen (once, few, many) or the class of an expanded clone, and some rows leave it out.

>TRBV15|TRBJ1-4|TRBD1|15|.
TGTGCCACCAGCAGGGTGACAGGGCAAGAGGAAAAACTGTTTTTT
CATSRVTGQEEKLFF
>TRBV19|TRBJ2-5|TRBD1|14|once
TGTGCCAGTAGCACCGGGACAGGGAGGGAGACCCAGTACTTC
CASSTGTGRETQYF
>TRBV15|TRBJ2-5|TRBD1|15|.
TGTGCCACCAGCAGGGACAGGGGGCAAGTAGAGACCCAGTACTTC
CATSRDRGQVETQYF
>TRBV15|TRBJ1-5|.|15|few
TGTGCCACCAGCAGAGGGGGGGGTAGCAATCAGCCCCAGCATTTT
CATSRGGGSNQPQHF
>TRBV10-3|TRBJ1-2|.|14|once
TGTGCCATCAGTGAGATGGGAGTCCATTATGGCTACACCTTC
CAISEMGVHYGYTF
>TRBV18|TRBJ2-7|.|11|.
TGTGCCAGCTCGGCAGACTACGAGCAGTACTTC
CASSADYEQYF
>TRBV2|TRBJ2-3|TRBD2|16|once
TGTGCCAGCAGTAGGACTAGCGGGAGGAGGTCTGATACGCAGTATTTT
CASSRTSGRRSDTQYF
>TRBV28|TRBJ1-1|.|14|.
TGTGCCAGCAGTATTCAGTGGAGAAACACTGAAGCTTTCTTT
CASSIQWRNTEAFF
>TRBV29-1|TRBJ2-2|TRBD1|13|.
TGCAGCGGGGGACAGGCGGACACCGGGGAGCTGTTTTTT
CSGGQADTGELFF
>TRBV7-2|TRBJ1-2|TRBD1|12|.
TGTGCCAGCAGCCAGACAGGGATCGGCTACACCTTC
CASSQTGIGYTF
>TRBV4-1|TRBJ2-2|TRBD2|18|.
TGCGCCAGCAGCCCACTTCGGACTAGCGGGGGGGACACCGGGGAGCTGTTTTTT
CASSPLRTSGGDTGELFF
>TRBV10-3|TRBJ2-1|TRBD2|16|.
TGTGCCATCAGTGGAGTAGCGGGAGATTTATTGAATGAGCAGTTCTTC
CAISGVAGDLLNEQFF
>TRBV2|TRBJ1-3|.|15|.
TGTGCCAGCAGTGAGGGCACCTTCTCTGGAAACACCATATATTTT
CASSEGTFSGNTIYF
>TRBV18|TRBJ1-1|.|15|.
TGTGCCAGCTCACCAAGGGGGGGCGCGAGCACTGAAGCTTTCTTT
CASSPRGGASTEAFF
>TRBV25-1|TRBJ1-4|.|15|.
TGTGCCAGCAGTGCTCGCCGAAGGGGTAATGAAAAACTGTTTTTT
CASSARRRGNEKLFF
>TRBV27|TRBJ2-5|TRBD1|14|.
TGTGCCAGCAGTCCGACAGGGCCCAGGGAGACCCAGTACTTC
CASSPTGPRETQYF
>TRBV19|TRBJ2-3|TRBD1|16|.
TGTGCCAGTAGGCTAACCGGGACAGGCTCGGGAGATACGCAGTATTTT
CASRLTGTGSGDTQYF
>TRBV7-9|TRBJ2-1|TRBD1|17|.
TGTGCCAGCAGCTTAGGACAGGGGACCGTCTCCTACAATGAGCAGTTCTTC
CASSLGQGTVSYNEQFF
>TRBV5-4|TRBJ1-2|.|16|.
TGTGCCAGCAGCTTGGCAGGGCGGCTAGCTAACTATGGCTACACCTTC
CASSLAGRLANYGYTF
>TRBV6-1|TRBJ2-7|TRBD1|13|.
TGTGCCAGCACAAGGACAGGGGGCTCCGAGCAGTACTTC
CASTRTGGSEQYF
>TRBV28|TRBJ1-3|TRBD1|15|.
TGTGCCAGCAGTTTTGGCGGACAGGGTTCAAACACCATATATTTT
CASSFGGQGSNTIYF
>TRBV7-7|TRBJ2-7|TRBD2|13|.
TGTGCTAGCAGCTTAGCGGGGGGGAACGAGCAGTACTTC
CASSLAGGNEQYF
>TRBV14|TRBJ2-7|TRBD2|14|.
TGTGCCAGCAGCCAAAGCGGGAGCTCCTACGAGCAGTACTTC
CASSQSGSSYEQYF
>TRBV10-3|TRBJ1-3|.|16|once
TGTGCCATCAGTGAGATAGCAGCCCTCTCTGGAAACACCATATATTTT
CAISEIAALSGNTIYF
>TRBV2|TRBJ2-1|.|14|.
TGTGCCAGCAAATCTAGCCTTGCAGTCAATGAGCAGTTCTTC
CASKSSLAVNEQFF
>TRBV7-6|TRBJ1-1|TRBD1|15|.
TGTGCCAGCAGCCCGGACAGGGCTGGAAACACTGAAGCTTTCTTT
CASSPDRAGNTEAFF
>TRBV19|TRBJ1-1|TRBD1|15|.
TGTGCCAGTAGCACAAGAACAGGGGGCGGCACTGAAGCTTTCTTT
CASSTRTGGGTEAFF
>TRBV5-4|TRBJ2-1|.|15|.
TGTGCCACCCAGCGAACGAACAATCCGTACAATGAGCAGTTCTTC
CATQRTNNPYNEQFF
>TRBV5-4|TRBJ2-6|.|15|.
TGTGCCAGCAGCTTGATGATAGCTGGGGCCAACGTCCTGACTTTC
CASSLMIAGANVLTF
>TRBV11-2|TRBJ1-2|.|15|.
TGTGCCAGCAGCCACGGGAGGGGGGGCAGCTATGGCTACACCTTC
CASSHGRGGSYGYTF
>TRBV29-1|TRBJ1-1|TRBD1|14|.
TGCAGCGTTTTAACAGGGGGCTTGCGCACTGAAGCTTTCTTT
CSVLTGGLRTEAFF
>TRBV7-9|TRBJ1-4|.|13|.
TGTGCCAGCAGCATGGGGCGTAATGAAAAACTGTTTTTT
CASSMGRNEKLFF
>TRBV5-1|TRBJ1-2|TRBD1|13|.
TGCGCCAGCAGCTTCGACAGGGACTATGGCTACACCTTC
CASSFDRDYGYTF
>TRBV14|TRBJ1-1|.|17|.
TGTGCCAGCAGCCACACGTGGGGGGAAAGGTCGGGGACTGAAGCTTTCTTT
CASSHTWGERSGTEAFF
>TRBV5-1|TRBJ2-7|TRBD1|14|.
TGCGCCAGCAGCTTAGGGACAGCTTCCTACGAGCAGTACTTC
CASSLGTASYEQYF
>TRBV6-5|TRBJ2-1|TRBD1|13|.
TGTGCCAGCAGGCTGACAGGGGTGAATGAGCAGTTCTTC
CASRLTGVNEQFF
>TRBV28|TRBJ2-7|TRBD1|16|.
TGTGCCAGCAGTTTCCATTCAGCAGGGGGCAAAAACGAGCAGTACTTC
CASSFHSAGGKNEQYF
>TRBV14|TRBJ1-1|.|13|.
TGTGCCAGCAGCCAAGGACAGAACACTGAAGCTTTCTTT
CASSQGQNTEAFF
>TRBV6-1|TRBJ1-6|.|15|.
TGTGCCAGCAGAGTCCCGGGGGACGGTAATTCACCCCTCCACTTT
CASRVPGDGNSPLHF
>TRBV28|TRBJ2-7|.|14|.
TGTGCCAGCAGTTCAACCGGGACATTTAACGAGCAGTACTTC
CASSSTGTFNEQYF
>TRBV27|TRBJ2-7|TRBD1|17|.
TGTGCCAGCAGGTCGAGGATTACCGGGACAGCTTCCTACGAGCAGTACTTC
CASRSRITGTASYEQYF